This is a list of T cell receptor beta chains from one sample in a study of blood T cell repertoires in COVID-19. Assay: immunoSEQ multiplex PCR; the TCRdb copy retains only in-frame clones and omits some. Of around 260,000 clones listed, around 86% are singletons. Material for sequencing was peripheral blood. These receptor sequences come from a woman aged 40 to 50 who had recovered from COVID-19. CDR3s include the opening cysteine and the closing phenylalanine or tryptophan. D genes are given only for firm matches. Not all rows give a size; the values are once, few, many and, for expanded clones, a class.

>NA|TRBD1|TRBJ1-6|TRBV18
CASSPVTGGFVDSPLHF
TGTGCCAGCTCACCAGTGACAGGGGGTTTCGTGGATTCACCCCTCCACTTT
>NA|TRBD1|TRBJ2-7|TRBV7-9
CASSLFGTGYHEQYF
TGTGCCAGCAGCTTATTCGGGACAGGGTACCACGAGCAGTACTTC
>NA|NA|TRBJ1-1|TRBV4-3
CASSQDRNTEAFF
TGCGCCAGCAGCCAAGACCGGAACACTGAAGCTTTCTTT
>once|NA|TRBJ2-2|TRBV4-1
CASSHRQPSGELFF
TGCGCCAGCAGCCACAGACAGCCTTCCGGGGAGCTGTTTTTT
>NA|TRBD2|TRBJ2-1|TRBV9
CASSPLAGAYNEQFF
TGTGCCAGCAGCCCACTAGCGGGGGCCTACAATGAGCAGTTCTTC
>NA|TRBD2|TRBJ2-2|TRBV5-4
CASSVLAGGYTGELFF
TGTGCCAGCAGCGTTTTAGCGGGGGGGTACACCGGGGAGCTGTTTTTT
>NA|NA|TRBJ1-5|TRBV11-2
CASSLGFRDNQPQHF
TGTGCCAGCAGCTTAGGATTCAGGGATAATCAGCCCCAGCATTTT
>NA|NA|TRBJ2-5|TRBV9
CASSVGFFEAGAETQYF
TGTGCCAGCAGCGTAGGTTTTTTTGAGGCGGGGGCGGAGACCCAGTACTTC
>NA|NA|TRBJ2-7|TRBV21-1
CASSSWTTSSYEQYF
TGTGCCAGCAGCAGTTGGACTACCTCCTCCTACGAGCAGTACTTC
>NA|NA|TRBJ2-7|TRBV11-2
CASSRRGDRFSYEQYF
TGTGCCAGCAGCCGTCGGGGGGACAGGTTTTCCTACGAGCAGTACTTC
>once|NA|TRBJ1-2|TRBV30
CAWSVRGFYGYTF
TGTGCCTGGAGTGTAAGGGGCTTCTATGGCTACACCTTC
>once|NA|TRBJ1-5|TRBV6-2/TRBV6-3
CASSSPDKAGYSNQPQHF
TGTGCCAGCAGTTCGCCCGACAAGGCGGGATATAGCAATCAGCCCCAGCATTTT
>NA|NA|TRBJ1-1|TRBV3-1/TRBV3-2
CASGYRRAYTEAFF
TGTGCCAGCGGTTATCGGCGGGCGTACACTGAAGCTTTCTTT
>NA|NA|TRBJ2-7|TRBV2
CASSGLMSSYEQYF
TGTGCCAGCAGCGGGTTAATGAGCTCCTACGAGCAGTACTTC
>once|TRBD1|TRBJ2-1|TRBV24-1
CATIFRDRDEQFF
TGTGCCACCATCTTCCGGGACAGAGATGAGCAGTTCTTC
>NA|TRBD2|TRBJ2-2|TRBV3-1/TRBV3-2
CASSQDKPAGGLVTGELFF
TGTGCCAGCAGCCAAGATAAGCCAGCGGGGGGACTGGTCACCGGGGAGCTGTTTTTT
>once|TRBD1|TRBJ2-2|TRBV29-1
CSARDREYNGELFF
TGCAGCGCCAGGGACAGGGAATACAACGGGGAGCTGTTTTTT
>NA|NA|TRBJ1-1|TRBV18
CASSPTRGMNTEAFF
TGTGCCAGCTCACCGACAAGGGGCATGAACACTGAAGCTTTCTTT
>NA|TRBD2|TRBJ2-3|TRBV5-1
CASSRTSGGRDTQYF
TGCGCCAGCAGCAGGACTAGCGGGGGGAGAGACACGCAGTATTTT
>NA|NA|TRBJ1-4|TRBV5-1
CASTLFAGSNEKLFF
TGCGCCAGCACCCTGTTCGCAGGGTCCAATGAAAAACTGTTTTTT
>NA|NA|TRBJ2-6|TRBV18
CASSPSGANVLTF
TGTGCCAGCTCACCATCAGGGGCCAACGTCCTGACTTTC
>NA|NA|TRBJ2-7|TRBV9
CASSVGTRFGYEQYF
TGTGCCAGCAGCGTGGGGACAAGGTTCGGCTACGAGCAGTACTTC
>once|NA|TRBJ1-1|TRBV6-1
CASSEVVNWGLPASF
TGTGCCAGCAGTGAAGTAGTGAATTGGGGACTCCCAGCTTCCTTT
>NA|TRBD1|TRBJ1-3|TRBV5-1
CASSVAGTGSGNTIYF
TGCGCCAGCAGCGTTGCCGGGACAGGGTCTGGAAACACCATATATTTT
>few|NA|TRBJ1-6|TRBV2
CASSDSVAGPRLHF
TGTGCCAGCAGTGATTCCGTGGCAGGGCCTCGCCTCCACTTT
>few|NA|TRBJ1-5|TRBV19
CATNSDRGRQPQHF
TGTGCCACTAATTCTGACCGGGGGAGGCAGCCCCAGCATTTT
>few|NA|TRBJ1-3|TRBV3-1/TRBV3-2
CASSQGSSGNTIYF
TGTGCCAGCAGCCAGGGGAGCTCTGGAAACACCATATATTTT
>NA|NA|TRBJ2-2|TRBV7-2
CASSLRSTGELFF
TGTGCCAGCAGCTTAAGGTCGACAGGGGAGCTGTTTTTT
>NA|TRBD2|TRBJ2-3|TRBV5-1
CASSWGLAASDTQYF
TGCGCCAGCAGCTGGGGACTAGCGGCGTCAGATACGCAGTATTTT
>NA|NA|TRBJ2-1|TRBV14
CASSQGRSANLYNEQFF
TGTGCCAGCAGCCAAGGGAGAAGCGCCAACCTCTACAATGAGCAGTTCTTC
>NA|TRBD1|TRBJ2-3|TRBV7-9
CASALTGSTDTQYF
TGTGCCAGCGCCTTGACAGGGAGCACAGATACGCAGTATTTT
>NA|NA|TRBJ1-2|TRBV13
CASSLKGETVRGNGYTF
TGTGCCAGCAGCTTAAAGGGGGAGACAGTCCGAGGTAATGGCTACACCTTC
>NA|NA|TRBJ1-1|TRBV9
CASSGGEYTEAFF
TGTGCCAGCAGTGGGGGGGAGTACACTGAAGCTTTCTTT
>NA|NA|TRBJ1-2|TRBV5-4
CASRTDLDLRGYTF
TGTGCCAGCAGAACCGATTTAGATTTGCGGGGCTACACCTTC
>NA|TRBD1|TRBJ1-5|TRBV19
CASSMGTVPSLPQHF
TGTGCCAGTAGTATGGGGACAGTCCCTTCATTGCCCCAGCATTTT
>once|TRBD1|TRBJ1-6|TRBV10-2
CASSDMGQVPPLHF
TGCGCCAGCAGTGATATGGGACAGGTCCCGCCCCTCCACTTT
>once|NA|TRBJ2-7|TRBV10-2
CASSWGLHEQYF
TGCGCCAGCAGCTGGGGGCTCCACGAGCAGTACTTC
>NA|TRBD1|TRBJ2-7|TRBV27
CASSSTGIGNEQYF
TGTGCCAGCAGTTCGACAGGGATCGGAAACGAGCAGTACTTC
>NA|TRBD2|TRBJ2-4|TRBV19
CASSLRGVGAKNIQYF
TGTGCCAGTAGTCTCCGGGGGGTCGGAGCCAAAAACATTCAGTACTTC
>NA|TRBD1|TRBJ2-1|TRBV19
CASSIDRDYIFNEQFF
TGTGCCAGTAGTATTGACAGGGATTACATTTTTAATGAGCAGTTCTTC